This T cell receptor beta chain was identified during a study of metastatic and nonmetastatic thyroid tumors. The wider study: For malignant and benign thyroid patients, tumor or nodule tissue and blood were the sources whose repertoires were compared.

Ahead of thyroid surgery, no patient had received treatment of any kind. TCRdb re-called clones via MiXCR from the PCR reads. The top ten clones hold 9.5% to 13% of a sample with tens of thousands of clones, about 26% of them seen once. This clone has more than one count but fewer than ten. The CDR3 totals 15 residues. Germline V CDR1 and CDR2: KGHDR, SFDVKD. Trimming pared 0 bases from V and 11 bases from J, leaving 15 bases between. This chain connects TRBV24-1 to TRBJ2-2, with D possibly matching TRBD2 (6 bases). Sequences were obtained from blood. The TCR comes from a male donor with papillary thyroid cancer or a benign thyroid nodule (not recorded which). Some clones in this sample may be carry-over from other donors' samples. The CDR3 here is CATSDLGLTAGELFF. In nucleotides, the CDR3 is TGTGCCACCAGTGATTTGGGGTTGACGGCGGGAGAGCTGTTTTTT.